This entry lists 31 T cell receptor beta chains sequenced from one sample in a study of Ad26.COV2.S vaccination and SARS-CoV-2 variants. Assay used: immunoSEQ multiplex PCR; TCRdb lists only in-frame clones, some missing. The sample yields about 430,000 clones, approximately 90% seen once. The treatment: 15 to 20 received Ad26.COV2.S at low or high dose, single or two shots; about 5 received placebo; per-sample allocation not given. The study sampled participants on day 63 after the first vaccine or placebo injection. The material was peripheral blood, obtained in a trial of Ad26.COV2.S vaccine versus placebo. The receptors derive from a person aged 18-65 years who received the Ad26.COV2.S COVID-19 vaccine or a placebo.

CDR3 sequence: CASSQAGETQYF. CDR3 coding DNA: TGTGCCAGCAGCCAAGCAGGGGAGACCCAGTACTTC. This rearrangement joins TRBV14 to TRBJ2-5; weak D call: TRBD1 (5 bases). Per germline, CDR1 SGHDN and CDR2 FVKESK. The CDR3 totals 12 residues. The V and J ends lost 1 base and 5 bases respectively, with 5 bases between them.

This clone appeared a few times. The genes are TRBV10-1 and TRBJ2-7, with D possibly being TRBD2 (6 bases). Trimming shortened V by 4 bases and J by 3 bases, and 10 bases separated the two germline ends. The CDR3 spans 13 residues. CDR1 and CDR2 from the germline V gene are WNHNN and SYGVQD (reference sequence). The CDR3 bases are TGCGCCAGCAGTGTTAGTAGCGGCTACGAGCAGTACTTC. Residues: CASSVSSGYEQYF.

The chain joins TRBV10-3 to TRBJ2-2; D is unresolved. The CDR3 has 16 amino acids. The germline V gene has CDR1 ENHRY and CDR2 SYGVKD. The V and J ends lost 3 bases and 0 bases respectively, with 11 bases between them. The CDR3 nucleotides read TGTGCCATCAGTGAAAATTCCCCCTCGAACACCGGGGAGCTGTTTTTT. As protein: CAISENSPSNTGELFF.

The rearrangement uses TRBV5-4 and TRBJ2-1; tentatively, D is TRBD1 (6 bases). CDR1 is SGHNT, CDR2 YYREEE, per germline (reference sequence). Deletions cut 4 bases from V and 8 bases from J, with 16 bases between. The CDR3 contains 14 residues. The CDR3: CASSHGDNVDEQFF. As DNA, the CDR3 is TGTGCCAGCAGCCATGGGGACAACGTCGATGAGCAGTTCTTC.

The sample holds one count of this clone. The chain carries TRBV27 and TRBJ1-4; unclear D gene. CDR1 is MNHEY and CDR2 is SMNVEV in the germline V gene (reference sequence). The V end was cut by 3 bases, the J end by 4 bases, with 12 bases between. This CDR3 has 15 amino acids. The CDR3, as DNA: TGTGCCAGCAGTTTCCTTGATAAGTATAATGAAAAACTGTTTTTT. This sequence encodes CASSFLDKYNEKLFF.

The V call is TRBV19, the J call TRBJ1-4, with D perhaps TRBD1 (6 bases). The CDR3 has 14 amino acids. From germline, CDR1 is LNHDA and CDR2 SQIVND (reference sequence). The ends were cut back, 3 bases at V and 8 bases at J, with 13 bases in the middle. CDR3 bases: TGTGCCAGTAGTATCATCCCAGGGGACGAAAAACTGTTTTTT. It is translated as CASSIIPGDEKLFF.

The V call is TRBV9, the J call TRBJ1-1, with 7 nucleotides matching TRBD1. Per germline, CDR1 SGDLS and CDR2 YYNGEE. The CDR3 extends over 13 amino acids. With 0 bases clipped from V and 5 bases from J, the junction kept 1 base outside the gene matches. CDR3 sequence reads: CASSVGDSTEAFF. The CDR3 bases are TGTGCCAGCAGCGTAGGGGACAGTACTGAAGCTTTCTTT.

The chain links TRBV20-1 to TRBJ2-1; D call uncertain. The germline V gene has CDR1 DFQATT and CDR2 SNEGSKA (reference sequence). The CDR3 consists of 14 residues. V lost 3 bases to trimming and J lost 0 bases, with 9 bases between them. The CDR3 region has the DNA TGCAGTGCTAGTAACGGGCCCTCCTACAATGAGCAGTTCTTC. Amino acids: CSASNGPSYNEQFF.

V and J are TRBV12-3 or TRBV12-4 and TRBJ2-2; D unresolved. The V gene lost 2 bases and the J gene lost 6 bases, with 7 bases spanning the gap. The CDR3 consists of 13 residues. The CDR3 here is CASSLSAPGELFF. In DNA form, the CDR3 reads TGTGCCAGCAGTTTATCGGCGCCCGGGGAGCTGTTTTTT.

This chain connects TRBV28 to TRBJ1-2; D might be TRBD1 (5 bases). Between the trimmed V and J ends, which lost 2 bases and 3 bases, there was a span of 16 bases. Germline V gives CDR1 MDHEN, CDR2 SYDVKM. The CDR3 is 16 residues long. CDR3 DNA sequence: TGTGCCAGCAGTTTAATCAGTTGGAAGGGGCACTATGGCTACACCTTC. Amino acids: CASSLISWKGHYGYTF.

The rearrangement links TRBV11-2 to TRBJ2-1, with D possibly being TRBD2 (6 bases). Per germline, CDR1 SGHAT and CDR2 FQNNGV. Trimming took 1 base from V and 2 from J, leaving 12 bases between them. CDR3 length: 16 amino acids. In nucleotides, the CDR3 is TGTGCCAGCAGCTTAGGGATTCTAGCGCCCTACAATGAGCAGTTCTTC. This codes for CASSLGILAPYNEQFF.

This chain joins TRBV20-1 and TRBJ1-2; the match to TRBD1 covers 8 bases. Trimming removed 3 bases from V and 4 bases from J; junction bases left unmatched: 7. The CDR3 has 14 amino acids. Germline V gene lookup returns CDR1 DFQATT and CDR2 SNEGSKA (reference sequence). In DNA, the CDR3 is TGCAGTGCTAGTGAGGGTGGACAGGGCTATGGCTACACCTTC. Translating it yields CSASEGGQGYGYTF.

CDR3 nucleotides: TGTGCCAGCAGCCAAGAAGTATTAGCGGAAGAGACCCAGTACTTC. This gives the protein CASSQEVLAEETQYF. The V and J genes are TRBV3-1 (or the pseudogene TRBV3-2) and TRBJ2-5, with a tentative D call TRBD2 (6 bases). Germline assignment: CDR1 LGHDT and CDR2 YNNKEL (reference sequence). With 0 bases removed from V and 3 bases from J, the gap between germline ends came to 11 bases. This CDR3 region has 15 residues.

This chain joins TRBV6-1 and TRBJ1-1; D remains unclear. V gave up 0 bases and J gave up 2 bases, with 7 bases separating them. Germline V lookup: CDR1 MNHNS, CDR2 SASEGT. The CDR3 loop spans 14 amino acids. CDR3 loop: CASSEADLNTEAFF. The CDR3 DNA reads TGTGCCAGCAGTGAAGCGGACCTAAACACTGAAGCTTTCTTT.

The V gene is TRBV27, the J gene TRBJ2-2; possibly TRBD1 for D (6 bases). CDR3 length: 13 amino acids. V shed 8 bases and J shed 4 bases, with 11 bases lying between them. Germline CDR1 is MNHEY and CDR2 is SMNVEV (reference sequence). This chain's CDR3 is CASGGQITGELFF. The CDR3 DNA sequence: TGTGCCAGCGGCGGACAGATCACCGGGGAGCTGTTTTTT.

This clone was observed a few times. V is TRBV7-6 and J is TRBJ1-1; D not resolved. V lost 3 bases and J 9 bases, leaving 14 bases between the germline ends. The germline V gene encodes CDR1 SGHVS and CDR2 FNYEAQ. CDR3 length: 13 residues. CDR3 nucleotide sequence: TGTGCCAGCAGCTTCGGCGGAGAGACGAAAGCTTTCTTT. This encodes CASSFGGETKAFF.

V gene TRBV11-3 combines with J gene TRBJ2-2; D may be TRBD2 (6 bases). Germline loops: CDR1 SGHNT, CDR2 YENEEA. V was cut by 2 bases and J by 8 bases, with 24 bases left in between. This CDR3 is 18 amino acids long. The CDR3 sequence is CASSLRGGQLGGEGELFF. The CDR3 nucleotides read TGTGCCAGCAGCTTAAGGGGAGGACAACTTGGAGGAGAAGGGGAGCTGTTTTTT.

The chain uses TRBV4-1 and TRBJ2-1; the D gene is possibly TRBD2 (7 bases). Trimming took off 0 bases at V and 7 bases at J, with 16 bases between the two ends. The CDR3 has 16 amino acids. Germline values: CDR1 MGHRA, CDR2 YSYEKL. This CDR3 is CASSQDRGFSGNEQFF. The DNA of the CDR3 is TGCGCCAGCAGCCAAGATAGGGGGTTTAGCGGGAATGAGCAGTTCTTC.

The gene calls are TRBV11-2 and TRBJ1-6; 7 nucleotides line up with TRBD1. V lost 2 bases, J lost 4 bases, and 8 bases stayed unmatched. Germline V gene lookup returns CDR1 SGHAT and CDR2 FQNNGV. This CDR3 region has 17 residues. In DNA form, the CDR3 reads TGTGCCAGCAGCTTAAGTTCCCCGACAGGGTATAATTCACCCCTCCACTTT. Amino acid sequence: CASSLSSPTGYNSPLHF.

This clone was detected only once. The V gene is TRBV7-2, the J gene TRBJ1-2, with 8 bases fitting TRBD1. Losses at the gene ends were 5 bases for V and 2 bases for J; bases not matched to a gene: 4. The germline CDR1 and CDR2 sequences are SGHTA and FQGNSA. The CDR3 is 14 residues long. The CDR3 region is CASSMTGVNYGYTF. The CDR3 DNA reads as TGTGCCAGCAGCATGACAGGGGTGAACTATGGCTACACCTTC.

The J gene is TRBJ2-7, the V gene TRBV4-3, with unresolved D. The CDR3 has 14 residues. Germline V gene lookup returns CDR1 LGHNA and CDR2 YSLEER. Deletions cut 1 base from V and 0 bases from J, with 7 bases between. The CDR3 coding sequence is TGCGCCAGCAGCCAAGTCATAAGCTCCTACGAGCAGTACTTC. Protein sequence: CASSQVISSYEQYF.

In this sample, this clone turned up once. One end of the junction fails to match germline, which may point to a read error. This rearrangement joins TRBV6-2 or TRBV6-3 to TRBJ2-5, with D unclear. CDR1 and CDR2 from the germline V gene are MNHEY and SVGEGT. The CDR3 has 11 amino acids. The CDR3 nucleotides are TGTGCCAGCAGTTACCCGGGTCCCCCAAACTTC. Residues: CASSYPGPPNF.

CDR3 amino acids: CASSYPRYLQYF. CDR3 DNA sequence: TGTGCCAGCAGTTACCCGCGGTACCTTCAGTACTTC. The chain combines TRBV6-2 or TRBV6-3 with TRBJ2-4; no clear D. The CDR3 has 12 amino acids. Trimming cost V 2 bases and J 11 bases, with 10 bases left between them. Germline CDR1 MNHEY, CDR2 SVGEGT.

There are a few counts of this clone. The rearrangement links TRBV4-3 to TRBJ1-2; D is ambiguous. Deletions cut 5 bases from V and 4 bases from J, with 17 bases between. The CDR3 is made up of 15 amino acids. Germline CDR1 is LGHNA and CDR2 is YSLEER. CDR3 in amino acids: CASSTSPPGGYGYTF. The CDR3 DNA reads as TGCGCCAGCAGCACTAGTCCCCCGGGCGGCTATGGCTACACCTTC.

This chain links TRBV5-1 with TRBJ2-3, with D uncertain. The CDR3 covers 12 residues. Trimming removed 0 bases at V and 4 bases at J, with 3 bases between. Germline CDR1 reads SGHRS; CDR2 reads YFSETQ. CDR3 nucleotide sequence: TGCGCCAGCAGCTTGGTCCCAGATACGCAGTATTTT. Protein product: CASSLVPDTQYF.

The chain links TRBV27 to TRBJ1-6; 7 positions agree with TRBD1. Germline CDR1 is MNHEY and CDR2 is SMNVEV (reference sequence). The CDR3 spans 15 residues. The J segment lost 8 bases and the V segment lost 3 bases, leaving 7 bases of the junction unmatched. In nucleotides, the CDR3 is TGTGCCAGCAGTTTTGGCGACAGGGATCATTCACCCCTCCACTTT. Its translation is CASSFGDRDHSPLHF.

The V call is TRBV7-9, the J call TRBJ2-5; D gene unclear. This CDR3 is built from 13 residues. V lost 2 bases and J 4 bases, leaving 8 bases between the germline ends. The germline gives CDR1 SEHNR, CDR2 FQNEAQ (reference sequence). CDR3 coding DNA: TGTGCCAGCAGCTTATTAGGCGGAGAGACCCAGTACTTC. Translated: CASSLLGGETQYF.

This chain links TRBV10-3 with TRBJ2-2, with a tentative D call TRBD2 (5 bases). Trimming removed 3 bases from V and 2 bases from J, with 7 bases in between. This CDR3 comprises 14 residues. Looked up from germline, CDR1 is ENHRY and CDR2 is SYGVKD. The CDR3: CAISDGVNTGELFF. CDR3 nucleotides: TGTGCCATCAGTGACGGGGTTAACACCGGGGAGCTGTTTTTT.

In nucleotides, the CDR3 is TGTGCCAGCAGTCGGACTAGCGGGAGGGCTAGCAATGAGCAGTTCTTC. Protein sequence: CASSRTSGRASNEQFF. This chain uses TRBV6-6 with TRBJ2-1; 15 bases fit TRBD2. Germline CDR1 MNHNY, CDR2 SVGAGI (reference sequence). The CDR3 is 16 amino acids. The junction had 5 bases not matched to a gene; V was cut back by 5 bases and J by 6 bases.

This CDR3 reads CASSLAKSYGYTF. The CDR3 DNA sequence: TGTGCCAGCAGCTTAGCTAAAAGCTATGGCTACACCTTC. The chain is built from TRBV7-2 and TRBJ1-2; no clear D gene. The CDR3 covers 13 residues. Germline CDR1 is SGHTA and CDR2 is FQGNSA. The V and J ends lost 0 bases and 4 bases respectively, with 6 bases between them.

As to this clone: The same CDR3 also results from other DNA sequences found in this sample. The CDR3 spells CASSFGTGNTEAFF. The CDR3 bases are TGCGCCAGCAGCTTTGGGACAGGCAACACTGAAGCTTTCTTT. The chain employs TRBV5-1 and TRBJ1-1, with TRBD1 matching over 8 bases. The germline V gene encodes CDR1 SGHRS and CDR2 YFSETQ. Trimming at V came to 2 bases and at J to 2 bases, leaving 2 bases not matched to a gene. This CDR3 has 14 amino acids. Complete variable domain (other parts from reference TRBV5-1 and TRBJ1-1): KAGVTQTPRYLIKTRGQQVTLSCSPISGHRSVSWYQQTPGQGLQFLFEYFSETQRNKGNFPGRFSGRQFSNSRSEMNVSTLELGDSALYLCASSFGTGNTEAFFGQGTRLTVV.